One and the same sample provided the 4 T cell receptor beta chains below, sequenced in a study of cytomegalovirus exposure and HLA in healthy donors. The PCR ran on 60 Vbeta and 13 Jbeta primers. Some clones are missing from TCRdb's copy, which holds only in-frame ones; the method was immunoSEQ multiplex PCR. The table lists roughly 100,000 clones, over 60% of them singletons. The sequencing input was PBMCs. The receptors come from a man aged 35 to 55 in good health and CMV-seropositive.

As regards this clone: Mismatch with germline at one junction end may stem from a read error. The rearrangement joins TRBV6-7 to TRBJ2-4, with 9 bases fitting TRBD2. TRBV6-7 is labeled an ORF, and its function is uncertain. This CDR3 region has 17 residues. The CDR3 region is CASNPFGGGAPKNSQYF. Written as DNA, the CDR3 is TGTGCCAGCAACCCCTTTGGCGGGGGGGCCCCCAAAAACAGTCAGTACTTC.

The DNA of the CDR3 is TGTGCCAGTACCCCCTCGGACATCTACGAGCAGTACTTC. Its protein is CASTPSDIYEQYF. The V gene is TRBV19, the J gene TRBJ2-7; tentatively, D is TRBD1 (5 bases). The CDR3 contains 13 residues. Germline CDR1 is LNHDA and CDR2 is SQIVND (reference sequence). Trimming left V 7 bases short and J 3 bases short, with 13 bases between. Full variable domain (outside the CDR3, taken from reference TRBV19 and TRBJ2-7): DGGITQSPKYLFRKEGQNVTLSCEQNLNHDAMYWYRQDPGQGLRLIYYSQIVNDFQKGDIAEGYSVSREKKESFPLTVTSAQKNPTAFYLCASTPSDIYEQYFGPGTRLTVT.

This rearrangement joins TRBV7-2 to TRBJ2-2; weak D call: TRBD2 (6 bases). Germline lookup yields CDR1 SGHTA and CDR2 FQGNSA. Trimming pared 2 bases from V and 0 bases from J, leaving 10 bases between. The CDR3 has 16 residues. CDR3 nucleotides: TGTGCCAGCAGCTTAAGTAGCGGCGCGAACACCGGGGAGCTGTTTTTT. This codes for CASSLSSGANTGELFF. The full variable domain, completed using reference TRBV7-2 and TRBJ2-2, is GAGVSQSPSNKVTEKGKDVELRCDPISGHTALYWYRQSLGQGLEFLIYFQGNSAPDKSGLPSDRFSAERTGGSVSTLTIQRTQQEDSAVYLCASSLSSGANTGELFFGEGSRLTVL.

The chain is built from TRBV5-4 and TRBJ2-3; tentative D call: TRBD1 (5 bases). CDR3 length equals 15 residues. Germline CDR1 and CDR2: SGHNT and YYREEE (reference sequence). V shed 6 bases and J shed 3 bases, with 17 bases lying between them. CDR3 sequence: CASTKGLDRTDTQYF. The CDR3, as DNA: TGTGCCAGCACCAAAGGTCTCGACAGAACAGATACGCAGTATTTT.